These T cell receptor beta chains were read from a single sample in a study of T-cell reconstitution after alpha-beta-depleted transplantation in children. TCRdb processed the PCR reads anew with MiXCR; each CDR3 protein has one entry. Here the sample spans 400,000 to 500,000 distinct CDR3 sequences, 11% being singletons. The sequenced sample was PBMCs from the stem cell graft donor, obtained from the stem cell graft. These receptors originate from a human donor who donated a stem cell graft to a child with acute myeloid leukemia. Both conserved end residues are part of each CDR3. D genes are given only for firm matches. The size entry is marked missing in some rows and otherwise reads once, few, many or a size class.

>TRBJ1-1|TRBV10-3|many|-
CAISESRQNYEAFF
TGTGCCATCAGTGAGTCTCGACAGAACTACGAGGCTTTCTTT
>TRBJ1-1|TRBV3-1|many|-
CASSQDSRGNTEAFF
TGTGCCAGCAGCCAAGATTCCAGGGGGAACACTGAAGCTTTCTTT
>TRBJ2-7|TRBV7-8|many|TRBD1
CASSPGTAAYEQYF
TGTGCCAGCAGCCCAGGGACAGCCGCCTACGAGCAGTACTTC
>TRBJ2-5|TRBV4-2|many|-
CASSQENRGPQETQYF
TGTGCCAGCAGCCAAGAAAACCGGGGGCCCCAAGAGACCCAGTACTTC
>TRBJ1-2|TRBV3-1|few|TRBD1
CASSGGTGGFGYTF
TGTGCCAGCAGCGGTGGGACAGGGGGCTTTGGCTACACCTTC
>TRBJ2-1|TRBV4-1|few|-
CASSQVGDAYNEQFF
TGCGCCAGCAGCCAAGTCGGGGACGCCTACAATGAGCAGTTCTTC
>TRBJ2-1|TRBV20-1|-|TRBD2
CSAKLAGDGEQFF
TGCAGTGCTAAACTAGCGGGAGATGGGGAGCAGTTCTTC
>TRBJ2-6|TRBV6-2/TRBV6-3|many|TRBD1
CASSLRMVGQVTSSGANVLTF
TGTGCCAGCAGTCTCAGGATGGTGGGACAGGTAACCTCCTCTGGGGCCAACGTCCTGACTTTC
>TRBJ2-1|TRBV29-1|few|-
CSVHPGTEQFF
TGCAGCGTCCATCCGGGAACGGAGCAGTTCTTC
>TRBJ2-2|TRBV5-1|few|-
CASSPRQTNTGELFF
TGCGCCAGCAGCCCTCGACAGACGAACACCGGGGAGCTGTTTTTT
>TRBJ2-5|TRBV2|-|-
CASSGGGAETQYF
TGTGCCAGCAGTGGTGGGGGGGCTGAGACCCAGTACTTC
>TRBJ2-1|TRBV4-2|few|-
CASSQDNGGLSSYNEQFF
TGTGCCAGCAGCCAAGATAACGGCGGTCTGAGCTCCTACAATGAGCAGTTCTTC
>TRBJ1-2|TRBV12-3/TRBV12-4|-|-
CASSLGGGGNYGYTF
TGTGCCAGCAGTCTCGGGGGTGGGGGAAACTATGGCTACACCTTC
>TRBJ2-5|TRBV5-5|few|TRBD1
CASSTGQGYETQYF
TGTGCCAGCAGCACCGGACAGGGTTATGAGACCCAGTACTTC
>TRBJ2-3|TRBV20-1|few|-
CSAPKQGYTQYF
TGCAGTGCTCCTAAACAGGGCTATACGCAGTATTTT
>TRBJ1-1|TRBV7-9|few|-
CASSLTDGYTEAFF
TGTGCCAGCAGCCTGACCGACGGATACACTGAAGCTTTCTTT
>TRBJ2-1|TRBV29-1|-|-
CSVAEANEQFF
TGCAGCGTTGCCGAAGCCAATGAGCAGTTCTTC
>TRBJ2-2|TRBV5-1|-|-
CASSAAQGNTGELFF
TGCGCCAGCAGCGCGGCGCAGGGGAACACCGGGGAGCTGTTTTTT
>TRBJ2-3|TRBV4-1|few|-
CASSHDPEADTQYF
TGCGCCAGCAGCCACGATCCAGAAGCAGATACGCAGTATTTT
>TRBJ2-6|TRBV25-1|-|-
CASSDDRSGANVLTF
TGTGCCAGCAGTGACGACAGGTCTGGGGCCAACGTCCTGACTTTC
>TRBJ2-1|TRBV20-1|-|TRBD2
CSARGLAGEVNEQFF
TGCAGTGCTAGGGGCTTAGCGGGAGAGGTAAATGAGCAGTTCTTC
>TRBJ2-1|TRBV7-6|few|-
CASSLAPQGNEQFF
TGTGCCAGCAGCTTAGCCCCTCAGGGTAATGAGCAGTTCTTC
>TRBJ2-5|TRBV20-1|few|TRBD2
CSVLPSGGLNQETQYF
TGCAGTGTCCTACCTAGCGGGGGGCTTAACCAAGAGACCCAGTACTTC
>TRBJ2-1|TRBV29-1|-|-
CSVVLRVGRGNEQFF
TGCAGCGTTGTACTGCGAGTCGGGAGAGGTAATGAGCAGTTCTTC
>TRBJ1-1|TRBV7-2|many|-
CASSLAPGGKAFF
TGTGCCAGCAGCTTAGCCCCGGGGGGGAAAGCTTTCTTT
>TRBJ2-3|TRBV25-1|few|-
CASSERAAQTDTQYF
TGTGCCAGCAGTGAAAGGGCCGCTCAGACAGATACGCAGTATTTT
>TRBJ1-3|TRBV7-2|many|-
CVSSLGDLGNTIYF
TGTGTCAGCAGCTTAGGAGATTTAGGAAACACCATATATTTT
>TRBJ2-7|TRBV5-1|-|TRBD1
CASSLVRTGGMAYEQYF
TGCGCCAGCAGCCTTGTTCGGACAGGGGGCATGGCCTACGAGCAGTACTTC
>TRBJ1-2|TRBV20-1|few|-
CSARRGLGDYGYTF
TGCAGTGCTAGACGCGGGCTGGGGGACTATGGCTACACCTTC
>TRBJ1-4|TRBV12-3/TRBV12-4|-|-
CASSLGGASSEKLFF
TGTGCCAGCAGTTTAGGAGGGGCTTCATCTGAAAAACTGTTTTTT
>TRBJ1-3|TRBV6-5|-|TRBD1
CASSSDRASLGNTIYF
TGTGCCAGCAGTTCGGACAGGGCGAGTCTCGGAAACACCATATATTTT
>TRBJ1-6|TRBV20-1|-|-
CSARTPGTHNSPLHF
TGCAGTGCTAGGACCCCCGGGACACATAATTCACCCCTCCACTTT
>TRBJ2-7|TRBV12-3/TRBV12-4|-|-
CASREGPYGQYF
TGTGCCAGCAGGGAGGGCCCCTACGGGCAGTACTTC
>TRBJ1-4|TRBV19|few|-
CASSRGTSIGEKLFF
TGTGCCAGTAGTAGAGGGACCTCAATAGGGGAAAAACTGTTTTTT
>TRBJ2-7|TRBV29-1|-|-
CSVRGVSYEQYF
TGCAGCGTTAGGGGGGTCTCCTACGAGCAGTACTTC
>TRBJ2-2|TRBV25-1|-|-
CASSERQGGPGELFF
TGTGCCAGCAGTGAACGTCAGGGGGGGCCCGGGGAGCTGTTTTTT
>TRBJ2-5|TRBV7-3|few|TRBD1
CASSLNRGQTQYF
TGTGCCAGCAGCCTCAACAGGGGTCAGACCCAGTACTTC
>TRBJ2-7|TRBV6-5|-|TRBD2
CASSSLTSGDDYEQYF
TGTGCCAGCAGTTCCCTGACTAGCGGAGATGACTACGAGCAGTACTTC
>TRBJ2-2|TRBV5-1|many|-
CASSLDRQPGELFF
TGCGCCAGCAGCTTAGACAGACAACCCGGGGAGCTGTTTTTT
>TRBJ2-1|TRBV7-6|-|TRBD2
CASSPTAGVSYSEQFF
TGTGCCAGCAGCCCCACAGCGGGAGTTTCCTACAGTGAGCAGTTCTTC
>TRBJ1-5|TRBV3-1|many|-
CASSQSFFSYQPQHF
TGTGCCAGCAGCCAAAGTTTTTTTTCTTATCAGCCCCAGCATTTT
>TRBJ2-4|TRBV5-1|-|TRBD1
CASSFAARPTGGGGAKNIQYF
TGCGCCAGCAGCTTTGCCGCCCGGCCGACAGGGGGCGGCGGGGCCAAAAACATTCAGTACTTC
>TRBJ1-2|TRBV5-6|few|-
CASSIRGLHGYTF
TGTGCCAGCAGCATCAGGGGCCTCCATGGCTACACCTTC
>TRBJ2-1|TRBV6-5|few|-
CASSNGAEAYNEQFF
TGTGCCAGCAGTAACGGGGCGGAGGCCTACAATGAGCAGTTCTTC
>TRBJ2-2|TRBV7-7|-|-
CASSLAHAGELFF
TGTGCTAGCAGCTTAGCCCACGCCGGGGAGCTGTTTTTT
>TRBJ2-2|TRBV12-3/TRBV12-4|-|TRBD2
CASSFSLAGVNTGELFF
TGTGCCAGCAGTTTTAGCCTAGCGGGCGTCAACACCGGGGAGCTGTTTTTT
>TRBJ1-1|TRBV20-1|-|TRBD1
CSASRQGRTEAFF
TGCAGTGCTAGCAGACAGGGGAGGACTGAAGCTTTCTTT